This T cell receptor beta chain was sequenced in a study of T-cell memory formation after mild COVID-19. Points from the study as a whole: Among CD4+ contracting clones, most were CM and EM, and CD8+ ones EMRA.

V was trimmed by 8 bases and J by 4 bases, leaving 13 bases between them. CDR1 is MNHNS, CDR2 SASEGT, per germline. The CDR3 covers 13 residues. TCRdb reprocessed the 5' RACE reads with MiXCR, giving one entry per CDR3 protein. This table has about 27,000 distinct CDR3 sequences, 7.4% appearing once. With respect to this clonotype: The antigen is unknown.

The receptor comes from an adult woman who had mild COVID-19 (a few samples of this study predate the infection). Cell type and time point are not known. The sample taken for sequencing was PBMCs or a T cell subset sorted from them (not recorded which). V usage is TRBV6-1 and J usage is TRBJ2-3; D is possibly TRBD1 or TRBD2 (6 bases each). CDR3 region: CASGGLGADTQYF. CDR3 nucleotides: TGTGCCAGCGGGGGGCTAGGCGCAGATACGCAGTATTTT.